Sequencing of this T cell receptor beta chain was carried out in a study of regulatory T cells in long-lasting Graves disease. Study-wide results and limits: Persistent disease was associated with favored TRBV28 usage and with favored use of TRBJ1-2 and TRBJ2-5. Thyroid tissue was not studied; only peripheral blood was.

For this clonotype: What it binds is unknown.

Time point described: newly diagnosed GD, antithyroid drugs for less than 3 months. Extracted PBMC RNA gave rise to the TCR library. Library construction for TCR beta used iRepertoire HTBI primers and Arm-PCR of CDR3 regions. TCRdb reanalysed the multiplex PCR reads using MiXCR and keeps one entry per CDR3 protein. The sample comprises hundreds of thousands of distinct CDR3 sequences, roughly 16% of which are singletons, and 18% rests with the top ten. The CDR3 consists of 12 residues. The ends were cut back, 7 bases at V and 8 bases at J, with 13 bases in the middle. These same data were also listed under a study on T cells in Graves' hyperthyroidism and ophthalmopathy. That study reports: Hyperthyroidism patients were newly diagnosed, had disease duration under 2 months, and were aged 18 to 65 years. The study used the HTBI primer set for a first-round RT-PCR of the TCR CDR3.

The sequencing here drew on peripheral blood mononuclear cells (PBMCs), taken at new diagnosis, from a patient treated with antithyroid drugs. The receptor was derived from a woman aged 25 to 39 with Graves disease. The V gene is TRBV12-3 or TRBV12-4, the J gene TRBJ2-3; D is unresolved. The CDR3 DNA follows: TGTGCCAGCACATCTTGGATGGGTACGCAGTATTTT. Translating gives CASTSWMGTQYF.